The entry below describes one TCR beta chain. The germline V gene has CDR1 MDHEN and CDR2 SYDVKM. The CDR3 is made up of 14 amino acids. The V gene end was trimmed by 5 bases and the J gene end by 4 bases; junction bases not matched to a gene: 7. The data derive from a study of blood T cell repertoires in COVID-19. In the original processing: The authors estimated nucleated cell counts from reference gene primer amplification. Data came from immunoSEQ multiplex PCR; TCRdb stores just in-frame clones and leaves some out. The DNA gave D and trimming, while V, J and clone size come from that table. Among 30,000 or so clones listed, about four fifths were seen once.

The clonotype originates from an elderly man with active or convalescent COVID-19. The sequenced sample consisted of peripheral blood. The chain has TRBV28 and TRBJ1-1, with 7 nucleotides matching TRBD1. CDR3 loop: CASSQTGMVTEAFF. The CDR3, as DNA: TGTGCCAGCAGTCAGACAGGGATGGTCACTGAAGCTTTCTTT. Filled out from reference TRBV28 and TRBJ1-1, the complete variable domain reads DVKVTQSSRYLVKRTGEKVFLECVQDMDHENMFWYRQDPGLGLRLIYFSYDVKMKEKGDIPEGYSVSREKKERFSLILESASTNQTSMYLCASSQTGMVTEAFFGQGTRLTVV.